The rows below give T cell receptor beta chains drawn from one sample of a study of early T cells in non-severe SARS-CoV-2 infection. TCRdb recomputed calls from the 5' RACE reads with MiXCR, one row per CDR3 protein. The data contain 85,000 to 100,000 distinct CDR3 sequences, about 13% of them singletons. Specimen: whole blood. These receptors all stem from an adult who was a healthcare worker with PCR-confirmed SARS-CoV-2 infection or an uninfected control (not recorded which). Both conserved end residues are part of each CDR3. The order of the fields is V gene, J gene, D gene, clone size, CDR3 DNA, CDR3 protein. A D gene is named only where the DNA matches it firmly. Clone size is stated in some rows and not others, as once, few, many or a class when expanded.

V: TRBV28; J: TRBJ1-1; D: NA; size: many; DNA: TGTGCCAGCAGCCTTTCCGGTGAAGCTTTCTTT; CDR3: CASSLSGEAFF
V: TRBV6-6; J: TRBJ2-5; D: TRBD1; size: many; DNA: TGTGCCAGCAGCCACGGACAGGGAGCTCCGCAAGAGACCCAGTACTTC; CDR3: CASSHGQGAPQETQYF
V: TRBV10-3; J: TRBJ2-3; D: TRBD1; size: NA; DNA: TGTGCCATCAGCGGGGACAGGGGAACCACAGATACGCAGTATTTT; CDR3: CAISGDRGTTDTQYF
V: TRBV3-1; J: TRBJ2-1; D: TRBD2; size: many; DNA: TGTGCCAGCAGCCAAATCGGGCGGGGGAGCAGTGAGCAGTTCTTC; CDR3: CASSQIGRGSSEQFF
V: TRBV27; J: TRBJ2-6; D: NA; size: NA; DNA: TGTGCCAGCAGTTTAACCCCTCCGACAGGTTCCTCTGGGGCCAACGTCCTGACTTTC; CDR3: CASSLTPPTGSSGANVLTF
V: TRBV11-2; J: TRBJ2-1; D: NA; size: NA; DNA: TGTGCCAGCAGCTCCCCCAGGGGTAGCCATCCTAACAATGAGCAGTTCTTC; CDR3: CASSSPRGSHPNNEQFF
V: TRBV13; J: TRBJ2-4; D: NA; size: NA; DNA: TGTGCCAGCAGCTTAGGCTCCGGAGGAGTAGCCAAAAACATTCAGTACTTC; CDR3: CASSLGSGGVAKNIQYF
V: TRBV5-1; J: TRBJ2-1; D: TRBD1; size: few; DNA: TGCGCCAGCCACCGGGACAGGGCTTCTGATGAGCAGTTCTTC; CDR3: CASHRDRASDEQFF
V: TRBV20-1; J: TRBJ2-2; D: TRBD2; size: many; DNA: TGCAGTGCTAGAGAAGCGGGGGACGGGGAGCTGTTTTTT; CDR3: CSAREAGDGELFF
V: TRBV5-1; J: TRBJ1-5; D: NA; size: NA; DNA: TGCGCCAGCAGCTTGGACGGGACAAAACAGCCCCAGCATTTT; CDR3: CASSLDGTKQPQHF
V: TRBV28; J: TRBJ1-1; D: NA; size: many; DNA: TGTGCCAGCACTGATGTCACTGAAGCTTTCTTT; CDR3: CASTDVTEAFF
V: TRBV7-8; J: TRBJ1-6; D: TRBD1; size: NA; DNA: TGTGCCAGCAGCTTAGAGGGGGCGGTCGGTTCACCCCTCCACTTT; CDR3: CASSLEGAVGSPLHF
V: TRBV28; J: TRBJ1-1; D: NA; size: few; DNA: TGTGCCAGCAGCCCTGAAAGGGAGGGCACTGAAGCTTTCTTT; CDR3: CASSPEREGTEAFF
V: TRBV11-2; J: TRBJ2-3; D: TRBD1; size: NA; DNA: TGTGCCAGCAGCTTAGTAGAGGGGGCTGAAGATACGCAGTATTTT; CDR3: CASSLVEGAEDTQYF
V: TRBV20-1; J: TRBJ1-5; D: NA; size: many; DNA: TGCAGTGCTAGAGATCGACGGCAGGGGCGTCAGCCCCAGCATTTT; CDR3: CSARDRRQGRQPQHF
V: TRBV20-1; J: TRBJ2-3; D: TRBD2; size: few; DNA: TGCAGTGCTAGAGACGTACGACTTGGACTAGCGGGGGCCTCCACAGATACGCAGTATTTT; CDR3: CSARDVRLGLAGASTDTQYF
V: TRBV3-1; J: TRBJ1-3; D: NA; size: few; DNA: TGTGCCAGCAGCCAAGATCTACGGGATGGAAACACCATATATTTT; CDR3: CASSQDLRDGNTIYF
V: TRBV4-1; J: TRBJ1-5; D: NA; size: few; DNA: TGCGCCAGCAGCCACAGACAGGCGTATAGCAATCAGCCCCAGCATTTT; CDR3: CASSHRQAYSNQPQHF
V: TRBV28; J: TRBJ1-2; D: NA; size: NA; DNA: TGTGCCAGCAGTGCCCAACAAGCCTATGGCTACACCTTC; CDR3: CASSAQQAYGYTF
V: TRBV15; J: TRBJ2-4; D: NA; size: many; DNA: TGTGCCACCAGCAGAGAGGCGGGATCGCAACTAGCCAAAAACATTCAGTACTTC; CDR3: CATSREAGSQLAKNIQYF
V: TRBV6-1; J: TRBJ1-5; D: NA; size: few; DNA: TGTGCCAGCAGTGAACAGGGTACAGGGCGAAGCAATCAGCCCCAGCATTTT; CDR3: CASSEQGTGRSNQPQHF
V: TRBV3-1; J: TRBJ1-3; D: NA; size: many; DNA: TGTGCCAGCAGCCTCGAGGGGCAGGGTCGAAACACCATATATTTT; CDR3: CASSLEGQGRNTIYF